One T cell receptor beta chain is described in this entry. This clonotype has a count of ten or more. Which antigen it targets is not known. Base qualities are not recorded, but no much larger clone differs from it by a single base. The sample comes from a study of Graves' ophthalmopathy and Graves' hyperthyroidism (dated by TCRdb to between 2017 and 2018). Some background on the complete study: Peripheral blood was collected before any treatment was given, at the time of initial diagnosis. TCR beta repertoire signatures were used to distinguish Graves' ophthalmopathy from Graves' hyperthyroidism and to predict progression to ophthalmopathy. In total, over 130 blood samples were TCR-sequenced: 40 to 45 ophthalmopathy, approximately 80 hyperthyroidism and 17 hyperthyroidism-to-ophthalmopathy patients. To explore V-J signatures distinguishing ophthalmopathy from hyperthyroidism, a discovery set of 100 patients (fewer than 45 ophthalmopathy, over 55 stable hyperthyroidism) was enrolled. An independent validation cohort comprised about 20 hyperthyroidism patients and 15 to 17 patients who later progressed from hyperthyroidism to ophthalmopathy. In several hyperthyroidism patients, the T-cell repertoires found in thyroid tissue were compared with those found in blood. Once sampling was done, hyperthyroidism patients were given methimazole at a starting dose of 30 mg daily, while ophthalmopathy patients were given high-dose intravenous methylprednisolone.

V ends up 0 bases short and J 2 bases short, with an unmatched junction base count of 7. The CDR3 sequence holds 17 residues, the cysteine and phenylalanine included. Only the CDR3 portion is preserved as DNA: 51 bases, with reading frame beginning at the first base. The CDR1 and CDR2 encoded by the germline V gene are MNHEY and SVGAGI. Hyperthyroidism was considered stable if no progression to ophthalmopathy occurred within 18 months of follow-up. The hyperthyroidism patients were 18 to 65 years old and newly diagnosed, with a disease duration of less than 2 months. Patients were excluded if they had other autoimmune diseases, uncontrolled infections, pregnancy or lactation. Diagnosis relied on clinical symptoms, serum thyroxine, TRAb, thyroid ultrasound and orbital computed tomography. Using Ficoll-Paque density gradient centrifugation, PBMCs were isolated from about 9.4 ml of fresh peripheral blood. Total RNA was extracted with Trizol reagent and quality-checked on an Agilent 2100 Bioanalyzer.

For repertoire sequencing, the TCR beta CDR3 regions were amplified from RNA transcripts. HTBI primers and the Qiagen OneStep RT-PCR kit were used in a first-round RT-PCR, which was followed by a second-round multiplex PCR, size selection and purification. The libraries underwent paired-end sequencing with 100 bp reads on an Illumina HiSeq2000. In the source study's methods: SOAPnuke was used to process the reads, removing any read that contained adapters or uncalled bases, had a mean Phred below 15, or lacked an exact match to the constant primer or identifier. High-quality paired reads were merged with COPE v1.2.5. Each unique nucleotide sequence was defined as a clonotype, and clonotypes were aligned to IMGT TRB V, D and J references with MiTCR v1.1. The analysis was limited to V-J combinations with a frequency above 0.0001, which together covered 99.2% of repertoires. For each V-J combination, a TCR clonal expansion and chaos score was defined as the ratio of F50 clonal expansion to chaos observed in the TCRdist matrix. Features were reduced by Welch's t-statistics and random forest to over ten V-J combinations, which fed a naive Bayes classifier. Thyroid-blood repertoire similarity was quantified with the Morisita-Horn index. The public sequencing data were trimmed at Q25 with fastp and processed into clonotypes with MiXCR by TCRdb, which kept only in-frame beta chains. For every CDR3 protein sequence, its rows merge into one entry that carries the most common genes and DNA. V and J calls and clone size were set by TCRdb, not the authors. Counted in this sample were 400,000 or so distinct CDR3 sequences; roughly a sixth of them appeared once. Of the sample, roughly 2.4% falls within the top ten clones.

Overall study results and their limits: Most of the expanded thyroid clonotypes with a frequency above 0.001 were also detected in blood, and it was suggested that the thyroid immune response may be reflected by blood repertoires. Sample size was not predetermined statistically, and investigators were not blinded to group allocation. In validation, the model predicted ophthalmopathy progression with 70.59% sensitivity and 72% to 80% specificity; more than ten predicted patients were CT-confirmed with GO in a median of about 7.1 months. The 13-signature model separated ophthalmopathy from stable hyperthyroidism with over 85% sensitivity and around 81% specificity in cross-validation, and 80%/75% in the test set.

In this chain, TRBV6-5 is recombined with TRBJ1-5; 7 central bases correspond to TRBD1. This TCR was sampled from an adult woman with stable Graves' hyperthyroidism. The sequencing input was peripheral blood. The DNA sequence reads TGTGCCAGCAGTTACTCATATGGCGGACAGGGCAATCAGCCCCAGCATTTT. The translation is CASSYSYGGQGNQPQHF.